These 25 T cell receptor beta chains share one sample of origin, sequenced in a study of T cells in women clearing cervical HPV infection. TCRdb's table, derived via immunoSEQ multiplex PCR, lists solely in-frame clones and lacks some. In total, the table holds 30,000 to 35,000 clones. Sequenced material: blood buffy coat. These receptors were obtained from a woman aged 18-70 years with a cervical HPV16 infection that either progressed to CIN3+ or cleared (not recorded which).

CDR3 DNA (partial): TGTGCCAGCAGCTCCCACGGGGGGGCCAGTAACATT. This translates into CASSSHGGASNI. The full-length CDR3 reads as CASSSHGGASNIQYF. The chain is built from TRBV11-3 and TRBJ2-4; 8 nucleotides line up with TRBD2. The CDR3 is cut off 3 residues early in the read; its end comes from the germline J gene. The CDR3 consists of 15 residues. Germline assignment: CDR1 SGHNT and CDR2 YENEEA. The V gene end was trimmed by 4 bases and the J gene end by 7 bases; junction bases not matched to a gene: 9.

A word on this clone: Coverage ceases 3 residues before the CDR3 finishes, and the germline J gene fills in the end. The chain uses TRBV30 and TRBJ1-1; tentative D call: TRBD1 (6 bases). The germline CDR1 and CDR2 sequences are GTSNPN and SVGIG (reference sequence). With 8 bases removed from V and 4 bases from J, the gap between germline ends came to 14 bases. This CDR3 contains 12 residues. The sequenced part of the CDR3 DNA is TGTGCCAGAAAACAGGGTTTCACTGAA. This gives the protein CARKQGFTE. The whole CDR3 sequence reads CARKQGFTEAFF.

On this clone itself: With the read ending 3 residues before the CDR3 end, the germline J gene is used to fill in that end. The chain uses TRBV19 and TRBJ2-7, with D perhaps TRBD1 (6 bases). The V and J ends lost 8 bases and 3 bases respectively, with 29 bases between them. Germline V gene data show CDR1 as LNHDA and CDR2 as SQIVND (reference sequence). The CDR3 consists of 18 residues. The covered CDR3 bases are TGTGCCAGTTCTATCAACCAAAGAAGAGGGACAAAGAACTACGAG. The encoded protein is CASSINQRRGTKNYE. The CDR3 reads in full as CASSINQRRGTKNYEQYF.

Concerning this clone itself: The CDR3 is cut off 3 residues early in the read; its end comes from the germline J gene. The rearrangement links TRBV5-1 to TRBJ2-2; possible D gene TRBD2, 7 bases. CDR3 length equals 14 residues. Trimming pared 4 bases from V and 4 bases from J, leaving 11 bases between. The germline gives CDR1 SGHRS, CDR2 YFSETQ. The CDR3 sequence is CASSLRGGTGELFF. CDR3 DNA (partial): TGCGCCAGCAGCCTGAGGGGGGGCACCGGGGAG.

Of note for this clone: The identical CDR3 is also encoded by other nucleotide sequences in the sample. Incomplete CDR3 DNA: TGTGCCAGCAGCCCATATAGCTCTGGAAACACC. Translation: CASSPYSSGNT. The CDR3 in its entirety is CASSPYSSGNTIYF. The chain is built from TRBV7-6 and TRBJ1-3; the D is unclear. The sequenced fragment ends 3 residues before the CDR3 boundary, so the rest is inferred from the germline J gene. The V gene lost 5 bases and the J gene lost 0 bases, with 8 bases spanning the gap. Germline values: CDR1 SGHVS, CDR2 FNYEAQ. The CDR3 is 14 amino acids.

CDR3 amino acids: CASSPPGYEQYF. The CDR3 bases that were read are TGCGCCAGCAGTCCCCCGGGTTACGAG. The chain joins TRBV5-1 to TRBJ2-7, with D hard to call. The read ends 3 residues shy of where the CDR3 ends; the end is completed using the germline J gene. Germline assignment: CDR1 SGHRS and CDR2 YFSETQ. Deletions cut 5 bases from V and 4 bases from J, with 10 bases between. The CDR3 extends over 12 amino acids.

Concerning this clone: The read comes to an end 3 residues before the CDR3 does, leaving the germline J gene to fill in the end. The chain joins TRBV18 to TRBJ2-3, with 11 positions matching TRBD2. The CDR3 loop spans 18 amino acids. The V gene's germline CDR1 is KGHSH and CDR2 LQKENI. CDR3: CASSPRTSGSSGRETQYF. CDR3 DNA, as far as it was read: TGTGCCAGCTCACCACGCACTAGCGGGAGCTCGGGAAGAGAGACG.

Concerning this clone: The read terminates 3 residues before the CDR3 end, so the remaining end is supplied by the germline J gene. This chain connects TRBV10-1 to TRBJ2-3, with TRBD2 matching over 11 bases. Germline assignment: CDR1 WNHNN and CDR2 SYGVQD (reference sequence). The CDR3 length is 15 residues. CDR3 in amino acids: CASSESLTSGRAQYF. CDR3 DNA, as far as it was read: TGCGCCAGCAGTGAGTCCCTCACTAGCGGGAGAGCG.

Comments on this clone: The CDR3 end lies 3 residues beyond the end of the read and is filled in from the germline J gene. The V call is TRBV20-1, the J call TRBJ2-2; 8 bases align to TRBD1. Germline CDR1 and CDR2: DFQATT and SNEGSKA (reference sequence). The CDR3 length is 14 residues. After removal of 3 bases from V and 5 bases from J, the junction contained 5 bases not matched to a gene. The CDR3 region is CSARDRERTGELFF. CDR3 DNA, as far as it was read: TGCAGTGCTAGGGACAGGGAAAGGACCGGGGAG.

In regard to this clone: The read ends 3 residues before the CDR3 terminus; that terminus is restored from the germline J gene. The chain is built from TRBV5-1 and TRBJ2-1, with TRBD2 identical over 13 bases. The junction had 3 bases not matched to a gene; V was cut back by 2 bases and J by 1 base. The germline gives CDR1 SGHRS, CDR2 YFSETQ. This CDR3 spans 17 amino acids. The covered CDR3 bases are TGCGCCAGCAGCTTCGGGACTAGCGGGAAATCCTACAATGAG. Encoded protein: CASSFGTSGKSYNE. The CDR3 in full is CASSFGTSGKSYNEQFF. The whole variable domain, remainder taken from reference TRBV5-1 and TRBJ2-1, is KAGVTQTPRYLIKTRGQQVTLSCSPISGHRSVSWYQQTPGQGLQFLFEYFSETQRNKGNFPGRFSGRQFSNSRSEMNVSTLELGDSALYLCASSFGTSGKSYNEQFFGPGTRLTVL.

Concerning this clone itself: The sequence runs out 3 residues before the end of the CDR3; the remainder is reconstructed from the germline J gene. The rearrangement links TRBV19 to TRBJ2-2, with D perhaps TRBD2 (6 bases). This CDR3 is built from 13 residues. Germline CDR1 reads LNHDA; CDR2 reads SQIVND (reference sequence). CDR3: CASSPGGANVLFF. The sequenced CDR3 bases are TGTGCCAGTAGTCCAGGAGGGGCCAACGTG.

Of note for this clone: The CDR3 is cut off 3 residues early in the read; its end comes from the germline J gene. This rearrangement joins TRBV5-1 to TRBJ2-6; D unresolved. Germline values: CDR1 SGHRS, CDR2 YFSETQ. The CDR3 runs to 16 residues. Trimming stripped 0 bases from V and 0 bases from J, with 7 bases between. The CDR3 loop reads CASSLEAASGANVLTF. The covered CDR3 bases are TGCGCCAGCAGCTTGGAGGCGGCCTCTGGGGCCAACGTC.

Of note for this clone: Read sequence stops 3 residues before the CDR3 end, and the germline J gene provides the missing end. J is TRBJ1-2 and V is TRBV7-9, with D hard to call. This CDR3 spans 13 amino acids. Deletions cut 3 bases from V and 6 bases from J, with 11 bases between. In germline, CDR1 is SEHNR, CDR2 FQNEAQ (reference sequence). CDR3 DNA, as far as it was read: TGTGCCAGCAGCTTTTCAGGTGCCCATGGC. It codes for CASSFSGAHG. The complete CDR3 sequence is CASSFSGAHGYTF.

About this clone: The read ends 3 residues shy of where the CDR3 ends; the end is completed using the germline J gene. V usage is TRBV16 and J usage is TRBJ2-3; maybe TRBD1 (5 bases). CDR1 KGHSY and CDR2 FQNENV come from the germline V gene. This CDR3 comprises 15 residues. The DNA read from the CDR3 is TGTGCCAGCAGCCAATCGTTAGGGGAATGGCAGCCG. Translating it yields CASSQSLGEWQP. The CDR3, in full, reads CASSQSLGEWQPQYF.

To note about this clone: The read comes to an end 3 residues before the CDR3 does, leaving the germline J gene to fill in the end. V is TRBV7-2 and J is TRBJ1-5; no reliable D call. The CDR3 is made up of 12 amino acids. Germline CDR1 and CDR2: SGHTA and FQGNSA. V gave up 3 bases and J gave up 5 bases, with 5 bases separating them. Partial CDR3 DNA: TGTGCCAGCAGCTTGCGTGATCAGCCC. Translation: CASSLRDQP. The complete CDR3 sequence is CASSLRDQPQHF.

About this clone itself: The read comes to an end 3 residues before the CDR3 does, leaving the germline J gene to fill in the end. The V and J genes are TRBV18 and TRBJ2-2; D may be TRBD1 (5 bases). The CDR3 runs 14 residues. Germline V gene lookup returns CDR1 KGHSH and CDR2 LQKENI. The CDR3 spells CASSPPMTQGGLFF. CDR3 DNA (partial): TGTGCCAGCTCACCACCCATGACTCAGGGTGGG.

A note on this clone: The read stops 3 residues short of the end of the CDR3; the missing end is completed from the germline J gene. The chain employs TRBV14 and TRBJ2-5; 7 bases line up with TRBD1. CDR3 length: 15 residues. In germline, CDR1 is SGHDN, CDR2 FVKESK. The ends lost 0 bases at V and 5 bases at J; junction bases unmatched: 6. CDR3: CASSQERGPWETQYF. The sequenced part of the CDR3 DNA is TGTGCCAGCAGCCAAGAGAGGGGGCCGTGGGAGACC.

As to this clone: The DNA ends 3 residues before the CDR3 does, and the rest of the CDR3 is filled in from the germline J gene. The V gene is TRBV20-1, the J gene TRBJ2-2; D call uncertain. The CDR3 totals 12 residues. Germline V gene lookup returns CDR1 DFQATT and CDR2 SNEGSKA (reference sequence). The covered CDR3 bases are TGCAGTGCTAGAACAGTTAATGAAAAG. It encodes CSARTVNEK. The CDR3 in full is CSARTVNEKLFF.

In regard to this clone: The read gets to within 3 residues of the CDR3 end, and the germline J gene fills in the rest. The chain has TRBV7-9 and TRBJ2-1; 9 bases line up with TRBD1. The CDR3 covers 15 residues. In germline, CDR1 is SEHNR, CDR2 FQNEAQ (reference sequence). V was clipped by 1 base and J by 4 bases; unmatched bases: 2. CDR3 DNA (partial): TGTGCCAGCAGCTTAGAAGGGACAGGGTACAATGAG. Translating gives CASSLEGTGYNE. The CDR3 reads in full as CASSLEGTGYNEQFF. Based on the CDR3 plus reference TRBV7-9 and TRBJ2-1, the full variable domain is DTGVSQNPRHKITKRGQNVTFRCDPISEHNRLYWYRQTLGQGPEFLTYFQNEAQLEKSRLLSDRFSAERPKGSFSTLEIQRTEQGDSAMYLCASSLEGTGYNEQFFGPGTRLTVL.

A word on this clone: The read comes to an end 3 residues before the CDR3 does, leaving the germline J gene to fill in the end. This chain links TRBV30 with TRBJ2-1; 8 positions agree with TRBD2. Germline values: CDR1 GTSNPN, CDR2 SVGIG (reference sequence). This CDR3 region has 15 residues. V was clipped by 8 bases and J by 7 bases; unmatched bases: 16. CDR3 DNA (partial): TGTGCCGGCAAGACGAAATCGGGGGGGCCGAATGAG. It yields the protein CAGKTKSGGPNE. The full CDR3 is CAGKTKSGGPNEQFF.

As regards this clone: The CDR3 extends 3 residues past the end of the read, so its final part is completed from the germline J gene. This chain links TRBV11-1 with TRBJ1-1; D is perhaps TRBD1 (5 bases). The CDR3 totals 14 residues. V lost 1 base and J 3 bases, leaving 9 bases between the germline ends. Germline V gene sequence: CDR1 SGHAT, CDR2 FQDESV (reference sequence). CDR3 bases read: TGTGCCAGCAGCTTAGTGGGGGGATACACTGAA. This codes for CASSLVGGYTE. The full-length CDR3 reads as CASSLVGGYTEAFF.

For this clone: With the read ending 3 residues before the CDR3 end, the germline J gene is used to fill in that end. The V gene is TRBV7-9, the J gene TRBJ2-5, with 7 nucleotides matching TRBD2. V shed 6 bases, J shed 1 base, and the junction held 5 bases outside the gene matches. The CDR3 contains 14 residues. The germline V gene has CDR1 SEHNR and CDR2 FQNEAQ (reference sequence). Partial CDR3 DNA: TGTGCCAGCAGGGCTAGCGGCGCCCAAGAGACC. Its protein is CASRASGAQET. The whole CDR3 protein is CASRASGAQETQYF.

As for this clone: The read terminates 3 residues before the CDR3 end, so the remaining end is supplied by the germline J gene. The gene calls are TRBV30 and TRBJ2-1; maybe TRBD2 (5 bases). The CDR3 consists of 12 residues. The V end lost 4 bases, the J end lost 7 bases, and 11 bases lay between the germline ends. Germline CDR1 is GTSNPN and CDR2 is SVGIG (reference sequence). The sequenced part of the CDR3 DNA is TGTGCCTGGAATTTAGGACTGAATGAG. This translates into CAWNLGLNE. The full-length CDR3 reads as CAWNLGLNEQFF.

The DNA read from the CDR3 is TGCAGTGTCCCCCGTACCAGTGGCGAG. The encoded protein is CSVPRTSGE. The full-length CDR3 reads as CSVPRTSGEQYF. This sequence joins TRBV20-1 and TRBJ2-7, with D unresolved. The read halts 3 residues ahead of the CDR3 end, with the missing end drawn from the germline J gene. Germline assignment: CDR1 DFQATT and CDR2 SNEGSKA (reference sequence). The V end was cut by 7 bases, the J end by 6 bases, with 16 bases between. This CDR3 comprises 12 residues.

Remarks on this clone: Sequence at one end of the junction differs from germline and may be a read error. The read stops 3 residues short of the end of the CDR3; the missing end is completed from the germline J gene. The V and J genes are TRBV20-1 and TRBJ1-1; TRBD1 might be the D (5 bases). Germline CDR1 DFQATT, CDR2 SNEGSKA (reference sequence). This CDR3 spans 17 amino acids. The CDR3 sequence is CSARGWGGDRVNTDAFF. The CDR3 bases that were read are TGCAGTGCTAGAGGGTGGGGAGGGGATCGGGTGAACACTGAC.